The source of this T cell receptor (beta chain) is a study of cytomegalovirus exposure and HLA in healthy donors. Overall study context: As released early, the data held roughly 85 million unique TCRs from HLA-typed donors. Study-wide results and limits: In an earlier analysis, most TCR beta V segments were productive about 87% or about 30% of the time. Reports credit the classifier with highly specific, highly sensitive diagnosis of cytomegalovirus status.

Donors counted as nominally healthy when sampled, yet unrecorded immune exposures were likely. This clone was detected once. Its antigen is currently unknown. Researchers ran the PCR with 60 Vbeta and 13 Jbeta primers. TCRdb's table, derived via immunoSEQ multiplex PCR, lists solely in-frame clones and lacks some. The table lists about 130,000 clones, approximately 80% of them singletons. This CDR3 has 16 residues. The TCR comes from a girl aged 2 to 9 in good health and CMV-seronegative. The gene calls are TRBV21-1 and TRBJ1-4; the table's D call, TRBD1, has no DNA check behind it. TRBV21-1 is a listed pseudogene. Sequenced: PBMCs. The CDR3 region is CASSIVPGQGEEKLFF. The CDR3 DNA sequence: TGTGCCAGCAGCATAGTACCGGGACAGGGTGAAGAAAAACTGTTTTTT.